This TCR beta chain was sequenced in a study of T cell repertoires in cytomegalovirus infection. Study summary: Recently identified HLA-C-restricted CMV epitopes and well-studied HLA-B-restricted CMV epitopes were used by the study.

The trim removed 2 bases at V and 3 bases at J, leaving 7 bases unmatched. The germline gives CDR1 DFQATT, CDR2 SNEGSKA (reference sequence). The CDR3 covers 15 residues. Turning to this clonotype: Its antigen is undetermined.

MiXCR was run by TCRdb on the reads, yielding one entry per CDR3 protein. Of approximately 590,000 distinct CDR3 sequences listed, about 40% are singletons. Study outcomes and limitations: Dominating the ex vivo response were HLA-C-restricted CMV-specific TCR beta clonotypes. Identification of carriers of CMV plus the relevant HLA was performed using cumulative public TCR beta family frequency.

The sample was cultured PBMCs, taken from culture after CMV antigen stimulation. This sequence joins TRBV20-1 and TRBJ2-7, with 10 nucleotides matching TRBD2. The origin of this receptor is a human donor in good health (CMV status not recorded). Some clones in this sample may be carry-over from other donors' samples. CDR3 sequence reads: CSARLAGDLDYEQYF. The CDR3 nucleotides read TGCAGTGCTAGACTAGCGGGGGATCTCGACTACGAGCAGTACTTC.